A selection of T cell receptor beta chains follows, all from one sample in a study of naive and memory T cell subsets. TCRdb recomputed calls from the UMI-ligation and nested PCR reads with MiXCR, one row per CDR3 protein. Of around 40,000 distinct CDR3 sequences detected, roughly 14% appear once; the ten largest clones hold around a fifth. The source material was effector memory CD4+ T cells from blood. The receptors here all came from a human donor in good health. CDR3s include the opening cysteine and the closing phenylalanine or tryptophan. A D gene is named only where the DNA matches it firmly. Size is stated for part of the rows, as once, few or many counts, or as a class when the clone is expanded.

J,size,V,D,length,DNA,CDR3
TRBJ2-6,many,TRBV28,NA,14,TGTGCCAGCAGACATCGCTCTGGGGCCAACGTCCTGACTTTC,CASRHRSGANVLTF
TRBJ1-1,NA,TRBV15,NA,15,TGTGCCACCAGCAGAGATACCGCGGGTTGGACTGAAGCTTTCTTT,CATSRDTAGWTEAFF
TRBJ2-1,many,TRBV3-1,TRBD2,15,TGTGCCAGCAGCTCGGCAGGCGGGAGAGGCAATGAGCAGTTCTTC,CASSSAGGRGNEQFF
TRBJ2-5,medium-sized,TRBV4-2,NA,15,TGTGCCAGCAGCCAAGATTGGGGACGAGAAGAGACCCAGTACTTC,CASSQDWGREETQYF
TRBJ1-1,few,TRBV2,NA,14,TGTGCCACGACAAGGGGTCCCGGGAACACTGAAGCTTTCTTT,CATTRGPGNTEAFF
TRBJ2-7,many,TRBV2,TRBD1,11,TGTGCCAGCGACAGGGCGGCCGAGCAGTACTTC,CASDRAAEQYF
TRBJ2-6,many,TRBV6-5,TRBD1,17,TGTGCCAGCAGTTACCAGGGGGCCAGCTCTGGGGCCAACGTCCTGACTTTC,CASSYQGASSGANVLTF
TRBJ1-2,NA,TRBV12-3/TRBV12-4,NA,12,TGTGCCAGCAGCCCCGGACAGTATGGCTACACCTTC,CASSPGQYGYTF
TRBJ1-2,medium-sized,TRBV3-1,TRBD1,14,TGTGCCAGCAGCCAACCCGGACAGGGCTATGGCTACACCTTC,CASSQPGQGYGYTF
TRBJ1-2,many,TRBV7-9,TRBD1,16,TGTGCCAGCAGCTCCCTCGTGGAGGGGGCCAGGTTCGGCTACACCTTC,CASSSLVEGARFGYTF
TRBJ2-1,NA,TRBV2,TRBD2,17,TGTGCCAGCAGCGCCCGATTGGTAGCGGGACCTTACAATGAGCAGTTCTTC,CASSARLVAGPYNEQFF
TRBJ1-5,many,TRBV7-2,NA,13,TGTGCCAGCAGCCCAACTCCGGCCGAGCCCCAGCATTTT,CASSPTPAEPQHF
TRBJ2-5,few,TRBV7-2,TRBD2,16,TGTGCCAGCAGCTTAGCACTAGCGGAGAGAAGGAAGACCCAGTACTTC,CASSLALAERRKTQYF
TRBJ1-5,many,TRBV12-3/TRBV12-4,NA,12,TGTGCCAGCAGTTTCCGAAGACAGCCCCAGCATTTT,CASSFRRQPQHF
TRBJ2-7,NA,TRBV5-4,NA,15,TGTGCCAGCAGCTTAGGGCAGGGTTTAACCTACGAGCAGTACTTC,CASSLGQGLTYEQYF
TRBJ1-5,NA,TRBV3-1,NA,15,TGTGCCAGCAGCCTTAGTGACAGGCCGAATCAGCCCCAGCATTTT,CASSLSDRPNQPQHF
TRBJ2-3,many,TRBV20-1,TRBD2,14,TGCAGTGGGGGAGCGGGAGGGATGACAGATACGCAGTATTTT,CSGGAGGMTDTQYF
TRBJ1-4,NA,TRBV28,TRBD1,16,TGTGCCAGCATGGGACAGCTCAAAGGGACTAATGAAAAACTGTTTTTT,CASMGQLKGTNEKLFF
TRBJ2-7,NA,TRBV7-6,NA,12,TGTGCCAGCAGCTCAACTGGTTACGAGCAGTACTTC,CASSSTGYEQYF
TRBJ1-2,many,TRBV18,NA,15,TGTGCCAGCTCAGACTCTTCATACTTCAACTATGGCTACACCTTC,CASSDSSYFNYGYTF
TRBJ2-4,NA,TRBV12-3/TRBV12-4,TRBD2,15,TGTGCCAGCAGTACTAGCGGGGGAGCCAAAAACATTCAGTACTTC,CASSTSGGAKNIQYF
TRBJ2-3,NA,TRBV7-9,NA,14,TGTGCCAGCAGCTTAATAGGGGGAGCGGATACGCAGTATTTT,CASSLIGGADTQYF
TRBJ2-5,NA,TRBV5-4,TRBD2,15,TGTGCCAGCAGCCAGGGACTAGCGGGATCAGAGACCCAGTACTTC,CASSQGLAGSETQYF
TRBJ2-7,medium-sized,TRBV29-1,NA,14,TGCAGCGTGGTCCTTCAGGGGTTCCCCTACGAGCAGTACTTC,CSVVLQGFPYEQYF
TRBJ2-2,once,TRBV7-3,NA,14,TGTGCCAGCAGCGTGGACGCAAACACCGGGGAGCTGTTTTTT,CASSVDANTGELFF
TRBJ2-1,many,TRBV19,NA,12,TGTGCCAGTGGGGGAAACTACAATGAGCAGTTCTTC,CASGGNYNEQFF
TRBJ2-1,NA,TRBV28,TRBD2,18,TGTGCCAGCAGTATGGGACTAGCGGGAGGGTTCTCGTACAATGAGCAGTTCTTC,CASSMGLAGGFSYNEQFF